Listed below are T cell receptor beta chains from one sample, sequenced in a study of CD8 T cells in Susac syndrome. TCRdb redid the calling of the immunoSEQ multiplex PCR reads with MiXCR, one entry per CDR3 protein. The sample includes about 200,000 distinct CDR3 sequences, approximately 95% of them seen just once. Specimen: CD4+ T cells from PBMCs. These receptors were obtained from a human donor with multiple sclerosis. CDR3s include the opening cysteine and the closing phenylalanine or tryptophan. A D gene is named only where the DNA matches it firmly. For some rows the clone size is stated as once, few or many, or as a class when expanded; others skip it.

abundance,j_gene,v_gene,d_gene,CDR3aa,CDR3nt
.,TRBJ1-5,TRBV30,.,CAWLSGFNQPQHF,TGTGCCTGGCTGTCAGGGTTTAATCAGCCCCAGCATTTT
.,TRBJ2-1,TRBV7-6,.,CASSLEPGFEQFF,TGTGCCAGCAGTCTAGAACCCGGATTTGAGCAGTTCTTC
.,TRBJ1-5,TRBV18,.,CASTTATGNNQPQHF,TGTGCCAGCACAACAGCAACGGGGAACAATCAGCCCCAGCATTTT
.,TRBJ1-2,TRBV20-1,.,CSAVPGGRQGYGYTF,TGCAGTGCTGTCCCCGGGGGCAGGCAGGGCTATGGCTACACCTTC
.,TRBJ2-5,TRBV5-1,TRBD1,CASSLAPGTGGETQYF,TGCGCCAGCAGCTTGGCCCCCGGGACAGGGGGCGAGACCCAGTACTTC
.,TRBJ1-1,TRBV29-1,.,CSVEDGITEAFF,TGCAGCGTTGAGGATGGGATCACTGAAGCTTTCTTT
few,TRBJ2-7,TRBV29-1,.,CSVEGNRDTGLHEQYF,TGCAGCGTTGAAGGGAACAGGGACACTGGCCTCCACGAGCAGTACTTC
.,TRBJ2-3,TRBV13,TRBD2,CASSRMTSGAFTDTQYF,TGTGCCAGCAGCCGTATGACTAGCGGGGCATTCACAGATACGCAGTATTTT
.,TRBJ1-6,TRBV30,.,CAWSLRENSPLHF,TGTGCCTGGAGTCTCAGAGAAAATTCACCCCTCCACTTT
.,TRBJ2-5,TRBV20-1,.,CSAHAEETQYF,TGCAGTGCCCACGCAGAAGAGACCCAGTACTTC
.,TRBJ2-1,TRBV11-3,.,CASSSGFTWVDNEQFF,TGTGCCAGCAGCTCCGGATTTACGTGGGTTGACAATGAGCAGTTCTTC
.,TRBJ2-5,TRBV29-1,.,CSTSAGTGAQETQYF,TGCAGCACCAGTGCCGGGACTGGGGCCCAAGAGACCCAGTACTTC
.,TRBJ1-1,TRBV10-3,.,CAISVVGAGETEAFF,TGTGCCATCAGTGTCGTAGGAGCAGGGGAAACTGAAGCTTTCTTT
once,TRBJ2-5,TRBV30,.,CAQGVGETQYF,TGTGCCCAAGGGGTTGGGGAGACCCAGTACTTC
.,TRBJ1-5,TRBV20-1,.,CSASGDPNQPQHF,TGCAGTGCTAGTGGGGACCCCAATCAGCCCCAGCATTTT
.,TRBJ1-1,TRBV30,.,CAWSVRSGSTEAFF,TGTGCCTGGAGTGTACGAAGTGGGAGCACTGAAGCTTTCTTT
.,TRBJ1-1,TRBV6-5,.,CASRVLGGNTEAFF,TGTGCCAGCAGGGTACTCGGGGGGAACACTGAAGCTTTCTTT
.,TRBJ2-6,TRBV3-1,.,CASREGNSGANVLTF,TGTGCCAGCAGGGAGGGTAACTCTGGGGCCAACGTCCTGACTTTC
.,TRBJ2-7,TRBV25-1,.,CASSPYGTYEQYF,TGTGCCAGCAGTCCCTACGGGACCTACGAGCAGTACTTC
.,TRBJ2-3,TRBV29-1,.,CSVGYRAGDTQYF,TGCAGCGTTGGGTACAGGGCGGGAGATACGCAGTATTTT